The 9 T cell receptor beta chains listed next were all sequenced from one sample in a study of blood T cell repertoires in COVID-19. TCRdb's table, derived via immunoSEQ multiplex PCR, lists solely in-frame clones and lacks some. This table has about 100,000 clones, more than 60% appearing once. Sequencing input: peripheral blood. Receptors were obtained from a man between 70 and 80 years old with active or convalescent COVID-19.

The J gene is TRBJ2-1, the V gene TRBV7-2; 8 bases map to TRBD1. The trim removed 0 bases at V and 3 bases at J, leaving 4 bases unmatched. Germline CDR1 reads SGHTA; CDR2 reads FQGNSA. CDR3 size: 16 residues. The CDR3 DNA sequence: TGTGCCAGCAGCTTAGCCGGGACAGGTTACTACAATGAGCAGTTCTTC. This translates into CASSLAGTGYYNEQFF.

V and J are TRBV6-1 and TRBJ1-2; 9 bases are a match to TRBD1. Germline-derived CDR1 and CDR2 are MNHNS and SASEGT. V was pared by 2 bases and J by 6 bases, with 7 bases of the junction left unmatched. The CDR3 spans 15 residues. The CDR3: CASSEPGQGLNGYTF. DNA for the CDR3: TGTGCCAGCAGTGAACCGGGACAGGGTCTCAATGGCTACACCTTC.

The chain recombines TRBV7-3 with TRBJ1-1; D not certain. Germline CDR1 is SGHTA and CDR2 is FQGTGA. Trimming removed 2 bases from V and 1 base from J, with 5 bases in between. The CDR3 runs to 13 residues. This CDR3 reads CASSLSRNTEAFF. DNA for the CDR3: TGTGCCAGCAGCTTATCCAGGAACACTGAAGCTTTCTTT.

The chain joins TRBV28 to TRBJ1-1, with a possible D match to TRBD1 (5 bases). CDR3 size: 13 residues. The V end lost 6 bases, the J end lost 1 base, and 9 bases lay between the germline ends. Germline lookup yields CDR1 MDHEN and CDR2 SYDVKM. This CDR3 reads CASRTGQNTEAFF. DNA of the CDR3: TGTGCCAGCAGAACAGGACAGAACACTGAAGCTTTCTTT.

This chain links TRBV10-3 with TRBJ2-3; no reliable D call. V was trimmed by 6 bases and J by 6 bases, leaving 7 bases between them. The CDR3 consists of 11 residues. CDR1 ENHRY and CDR2 SYGVKD come from the germline V gene. The CDR3 DNA follows: TGTGCCATCAGCGCCGAGGATACGCAGTATTTT. Protein product: CAISAEDTQYF.

CDR3 DNA sequence: TGTGCCAGCAGCCAATACCAGGGCTATGGCTACACCTTC. Its translation is CASSQYQGYGYTF. V and J are TRBV3-1 (or the pseudogene TRBV3-2) and TRBJ1-2; D might be TRBD1 (5 bases). Trimming stripped 2 bases from V and 4 bases from J, with 8 bases between. CDR3 length: 13 amino acids. Germline lookup yields CDR1 LGHDT and CDR2 YNNKEL (reference sequence).

The V and J genes are TRBV9 and TRBJ2-7; tentative D call: TRBD2 (6 bases). The CDR3 loop spans 16 amino acids. Trimming cost V 0 bases and J 2 bases, with 15 bases left between them. Germline V gene data show CDR1 as SGDLS and CDR2 as YYNGEE. For the CDR3, the DNA is TGTGCCAGCAGCGTAGTAGGGGAGACTAGAACCTACGAGCAGTACTTC. Encoded protein: CASSVVGETRTYEQYF.

This clone showed up just a few times. The V and J genes are TRBV7-9 and TRBJ2-3; no firm D call. V shed 5 bases and J shed 4 bases, with 7 bases lying between them. The CDR3 is 12 amino acids. From germline, CDR1 is SEHNR and CDR2 FQNEAQ (reference sequence). Here the CDR3 reads CASSPLSDTQYF. The CDR3 DNA reads TGTGCCAGCAGCCCTTTGTCAGATACGCAGTATTTT. The variable domain in full, completed from reference TRBV7-9 and TRBJ2-3, reads DTGVSQNPRHKITKRGQNVTFRCDPISEHNRLYWYRQTLGQGPEFLTYFQNEAQLEKSRLLSDRFSAERPKGSFSTLEIQRTEQGDSAMYLCASSPLSDTQYFGPGTRLTVL.

The chain uses TRBV25-1 and TRBJ2-1; D remains ambiguous. Germline CDR1 reads MGHDK; CDR2 reads SYGVNS. The CDR3 runs to 15 residues. V was trimmed by 4 bases and J by 0 bases, leaving 10 bases between them. CDR3 nucleotides: TGTGCCAGCAGTGGAATACAAAGCTCCTACAATGAGCAGTTCTTC. Protein product: CASSGIQSSYNEQFF. The variable domain in full, with the rest retrieved from reference TRBV25-1 and TRBJ2-1, is EADIYQTPRYLVIGTGKKITLECSQTMGHDKMYWYQQDPGMELHLIHYSYGVNSTEKGDLSSESTVSRIRTEHFPLTLESARPSHTSQYLCASSGIQSSYNEQFFGPGTRLTVL.